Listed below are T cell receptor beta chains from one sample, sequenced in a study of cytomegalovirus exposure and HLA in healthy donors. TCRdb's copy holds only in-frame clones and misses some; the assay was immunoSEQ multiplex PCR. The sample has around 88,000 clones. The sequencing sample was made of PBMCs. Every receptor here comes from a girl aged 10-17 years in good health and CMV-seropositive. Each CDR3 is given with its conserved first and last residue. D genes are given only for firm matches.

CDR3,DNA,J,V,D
CASSVTSATYEQYF,TGTGCCAGCAGCGTAACTAGCGCGACCTACGAGCAGTACTTC,TRBJ2-7,TRBV9,TRBD2
CASSQGTARGTEAFF,TGTGCCAGCAGCCAAGGGACTGCCCGGGGCACTGAAGCTTTCTTT,TRBJ1-1,TRBV9,.
CASSQDIRGGTEAFF,TGCGCCAGCAGCCAAGATATCAGGGGAGGGACTGAAGCTTTCTTT,TRBJ1-1,TRBV4-1,.
CASSLLGVGEVNSPLHF,TGTGCCAGCAGTTTATTAGGGGTTGGGGAAGTCAATTCACCCCTCCACTTT,TRBJ1-6,TRBV27,.
CAISEPGSGANVLTF,TGTGCCATCAGTGAGCCCGGGTCTGGGGCCAACGTCCTGACTTTC,TRBJ2-6,TRBV10-3,.
CASSLRGNEQFF,TGTGCCAGCAGCTTAAGAGGGAATGAGCAGTTCTTC,TRBJ2-1,TRBV13,.
CASSEFGGDYGYTF,TGTGCCAGCTCGGAGTTCGGGGGGGACTATGGCTACACCTTC,TRBJ1-2,TRBV2,.
CASSSLADSTDTQYF,TGTGCCAGCAGCTCACTAGCGGATAGCACAGATACGCAGTATTTT,TRBJ2-3,TRBV7-2,TRBD2
CASLMGQNTGELFF,TGTGCCAGCCTAATGGGACAAAACACCGGGGAGCTGTTTTTT,TRBJ2-2,TRBV18,.
CASSLTSGGKETQYF,TGTGCCAGCAGCTTAACGAGCGGGGGCAAAGAGACCCAGTACTTC,TRBJ2-5,TRBV7-3,TRBD2
CASRRTGANTEAFF,TGTGCCAGCAGGAGAACAGGTGCGAACACTGAAGCTTTCTTT,TRBJ1-1,TRBV6-5,.
CSGIGTGSYEQYF,TGCAGCGGTATAGGGACAGGCTCCTACGAGCAGTACTTC,TRBJ2-7,TRBV29-1,TRBD1
CAWSKQGHQPQHF,TGTGCCTGGAGCAAACAGGGGCATCAGCCCCAGCATTTT,TRBJ1-5,TRBV30,TRBD1
CATSRGGESGYGYTF,TGTGCCACCAGCAGAGGGGGGGAAAGTGGCTATGGCTACACCTTC,TRBJ1-2,TRBV15,.
CASSEYRAGKVDEQFF,TGTGCCAGCAGTGAATACCGGGCAGGGAAGGTGGATGAGCAGTTCTTC,TRBJ2-1,TRBV25-1,.
CATRLGTDQETQYF,TGTGCCACCCGACTCGGGACAGACCAAGAGACCCAGTACTTC,TRBJ2-5,TRBV10-3,TRBD1
CASSLRSGGGELFF,TGTGCCAGCAGCTTACGCAGCGGTGGCGGGGAGCTGTTTTTT,TRBJ2-2,TRBV7-7,.
CASSLRQVAPYGYTF,TGTGCCAGCAGCTTGCGGCAGGTGGCCCCCTATGGCTACACCTTC,TRBJ1-2,TRBV5-6,.
CASSASSGGRGNEQFF,TGTGCCAGCAGCGCGAGCAGCGGGGGGCGTGGGAATGAGCAGTTCTTC,TRBJ2-1,TRBV7-3,TRBD2
CAWKGDRGEKLFF,TGTGCCTGGAAGGGGGACCGAGGTGAAAAACTGTTTTTT,TRBJ1-4,TRBV30,.
CASSQAQGGGSPLHF,TGCGCCAGCAGCCAAGCTCAGGGGGGAGGTTCACCCCTCCACTTT,TRBJ1-6,TRBV4-3,TRBD1
CASSFYPDTSGNTIYF,TGTGCCAGCAGCTTCTACCCGGACACGTCTGGAAACACCATATATTTT,TRBJ1-3,TRBV5-6,.
CASSLSRGGNEQFF,TGCGCCAGCAGCCTCTCACGGGGGGGGAATGAGCAGTTCTTC,TRBJ2-1,TRBV4-3,TRBD2
CASSHPGVGELFF,TGTGCCAGCAGCCACCCCGGGGTCGGGGAGCTGTTTTTT,TRBJ2-2,TRBV14,.
CASSPGADTTRPNTEAFF,TGCGCCAGCAGCCCAGGGGCAGACACCACAAGGCCGAACACTGAAGCTTTCTTT,TRBJ1-1,TRBV4-3,.
CASSLGQGSQPQHF,TGTGCCAGCAGTCTAGGACAGGGTAGTCAGCCCCAGCATTTT,TRBJ1-5,TRBV28,TRBD1
CASSQATGNGRNGYTF,TGTGCCAGCAGCCAAGCGACAGGGAACGGAAGAAATGGCTACACCTTC,TRBJ1-2,TRBV4-2,TRBD1
CASSAQGKGQETQYF,TGTGCCAGCAGTGCCCAGGGGAAGGGCCAAGAGACCCAGTACTTC,TRBJ2-5,TRBV2,.
CASSQGLAGFRSGNTIYF,TGCGCCAGCAGCCAAGGATTGGCAGGCTTTCGGTCTGGAAACACCATATATTTT,TRBJ1-3,TRBV4-1,.
CASSLGGVTEAFF,TGTGCCAGCAGCTTAGGGGGGGTGACTGAAGCTTTCTTT,TRBJ1-1,TRBV7-9,.
CASSRQGLNTEAFF,TGTGCCAGCAGTCGACAGGGATTGAACACTGAAGCTTTCTTT,TRBJ1-1,TRBV6-5,TRBD1
CASSFAGEYNEQFF,TGTGCCAGCAGTTTCGCGGGGGAATACAATGAGCAGTTCTTC,TRBJ2-1,TRBV27,TRBD2
CASSQQAGQGAGEQYF,TGCGCCAGCAGCCAGCAGGCTGGACAGGGGGCTGGAGAGCAGTACTTC,TRBJ2-7,TRBV4-1,TRBD1
CASSQPPEETQYF,TGTGCCAGCAGCCAACCCCCTGAAGAGACCCAGTACTTC,TRBJ2-5,TRBV4-2,.
CASSYGTGFRETQYF,TGTGCCAGCAGTTACGGGACAGGGTTCCGAGAGACCCAGTACTTC,TRBJ2-5,TRBV6-5,TRBD1
CASSSGQKTGELFF,TGTGCCAGCAGCTCGGGACAGAAGACCGGGGAGCTGTTTTTT,TRBJ2-2,TRBV11-3,TRBD1
CSVPVVVQGIKGDTEAFF,TGCAGCGTTCCCGTCGTGGTACAGGGGATCAAGGGAGACACTGAAGCTTTCTTT,TRBJ1-1,TRBV29-1,TRBD1
CASSSRQGTNEKLFF,TGCGCCAGCAGCTCCCGACAGGGGACTAATGAAAAACTGTTTTTT,TRBJ1-4,TRBV4-1,TRBD1
CASSLGGAVDTQYF,TGTGCCAGCAGCTTAGGGGGGGCCGTAGATACGCAGTATTTT,TRBJ2-3,TRBV7-3,.
CASSPQGGMNTEDFF,TGTGCCAGCAGCCCGCAGGGAGGGATGAACACTGAAGATTTCTTT,TRBJ1-1,TRBV7-2,.
CASRERYEQYF,TGTGCCAGCAGGGAGAGATACGAGCAGTACTTC,TRBJ2-7,TRBV2,.
CASSLSGGGNYGYTF,TGTGCCAGCAGTCTGTCCGGTGGGGGCAACTATGGCTACACCTTC,TRBJ1-2,TRBV27,.
CASSEETGTGNSPLHF,TGTGCCAGCAGCGAGGAGACCGGGACAGGGAATTCACCCCTCCACTTT,TRBJ1-6,TRBV9,TRBD1
CASSPAGGVYNEQFF,TGTGCCAGCAGCCCAGCGGGGGGTGTCTACAATGAGCAGTTCTTC,TRBJ2-1,TRBV7-7,TRBD2
CASGGLGTTQYF,TGTGCCAGCGGGGGACTAGGGACCACCCAGTACTTC,TRBJ2-5,TRBV2,TRBD2
CASSQDMLTAGNTIYF,TGTGCCAGCAGCCAAGATATGTTGACAGCTGGAAACACCATATATTTT,TRBJ1-3,TRBV4-2,.
CASSLPENQPQHF,TGTGCCAGCAGTTTGCCGGAGAATCAGCCCCAGCATTTT,TRBJ1-5,TRBV6-6,.
CASRGGTGRNTEAFF,TGTGCCAGCAGAGGTGGGACAGGGAGGAACACTGAAGCTTTCTTT,TRBJ1-1,TRBV11-3,TRBD1
CASSIKQAGELFF,TGTGCCAGTAGTATTAAGCAGGCCGGGGAGCTGTTTTTT,TRBJ2-2,TRBV19,.
CASSFLGTGNEKLFF,TGTGCCAGCAGCTTTTTGGGGACAGGGAATGAAAAACTGTTTTTT,TRBJ1-4,TRBV5-6,TRBD1
CASSLLAAKQETQYF,TGTGCCAGCTCACTCCTCGCAGCGAAACAAGAGACCCAGTACTTC,TRBJ2-5,TRBV18,.
CASSLLGSGGTDTQYF,TGTGCCAGCAGCTTGTTAGGTAGCGGGGGGACAGATACGCAGTATTTT,TRBJ2-3,TRBV7-2,TRBD2
CASSKDSSSSKTQYF,TGTGCCAGCAGCAAGGACAGCTCCTCCTCAAAGACCCAGTACTTC,TRBJ2-5,TRBV7-2,.
CASSYSSGLYNSPLHF,TGTGCCAGCAGTTACTCTTCAGGGCTGTACAATTCACCCCTCCACTTT,TRBJ1-6,TRBV6-5,.
CASSHRDRAYEQYF,TGTGCCAGCAGCCACCGGGACAGGGCCTACGAGCAGTACTTC,TRBJ2-7,TRBV7-9,TRBD1